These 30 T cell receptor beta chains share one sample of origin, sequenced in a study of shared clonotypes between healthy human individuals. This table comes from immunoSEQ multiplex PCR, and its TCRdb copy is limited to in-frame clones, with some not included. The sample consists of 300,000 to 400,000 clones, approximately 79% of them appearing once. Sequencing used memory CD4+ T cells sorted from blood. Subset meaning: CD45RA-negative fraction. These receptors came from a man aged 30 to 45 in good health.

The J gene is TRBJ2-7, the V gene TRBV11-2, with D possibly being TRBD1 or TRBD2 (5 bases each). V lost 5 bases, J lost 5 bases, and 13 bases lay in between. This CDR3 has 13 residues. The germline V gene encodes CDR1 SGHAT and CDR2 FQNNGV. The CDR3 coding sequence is TGTGCCAGCAGCCCGCGAGGGGCCCACGAGCAGTACTTC. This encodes CASSPRGAHEQYF.

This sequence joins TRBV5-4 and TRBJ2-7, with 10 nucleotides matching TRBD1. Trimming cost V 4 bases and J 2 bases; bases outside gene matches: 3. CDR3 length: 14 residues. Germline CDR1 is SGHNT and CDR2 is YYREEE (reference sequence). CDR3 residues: CASSPGQGAYEQYF. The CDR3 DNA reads TGTGCCAGCAGCCCCGGACAGGGGGCCTACGAGCAGTACTTC.

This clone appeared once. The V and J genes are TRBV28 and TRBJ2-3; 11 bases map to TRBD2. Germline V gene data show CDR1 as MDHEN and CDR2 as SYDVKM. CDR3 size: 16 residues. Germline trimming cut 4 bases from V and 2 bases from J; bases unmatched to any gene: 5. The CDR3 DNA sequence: TGTGCCAGCAGTTCCCCGGGACTAGCGGTCACAGATACGCAGTATTTT. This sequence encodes CASSSPGLAVTDTQYF.

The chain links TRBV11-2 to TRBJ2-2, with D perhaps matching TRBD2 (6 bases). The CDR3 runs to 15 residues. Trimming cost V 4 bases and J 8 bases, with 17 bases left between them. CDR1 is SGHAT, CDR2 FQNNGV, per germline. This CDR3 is CASSWTPGLSGELFF. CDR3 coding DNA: TGTGCCAGCAGCTGGACACCGGGACTCTCTGGGGAGCTGTTTTTT.

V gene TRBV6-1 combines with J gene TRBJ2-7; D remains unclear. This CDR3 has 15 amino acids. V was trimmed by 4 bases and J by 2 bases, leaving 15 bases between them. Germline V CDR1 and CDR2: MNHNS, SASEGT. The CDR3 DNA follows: TGTGCCAGCAGTGCGTCTTGGACCGGAACCTACGAGCAGTACTTC. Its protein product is CASSASWTGTYEQYF.

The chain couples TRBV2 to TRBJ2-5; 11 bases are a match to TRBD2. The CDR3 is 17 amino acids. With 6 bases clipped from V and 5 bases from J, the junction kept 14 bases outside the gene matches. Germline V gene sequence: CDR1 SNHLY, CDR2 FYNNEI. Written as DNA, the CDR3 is TGTGCCAGCAGCCGAGGACTAGCGGGCCCGCGGGGCGAGACCCAGTACTTC. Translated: CASSRGLAGPRGETQYF.

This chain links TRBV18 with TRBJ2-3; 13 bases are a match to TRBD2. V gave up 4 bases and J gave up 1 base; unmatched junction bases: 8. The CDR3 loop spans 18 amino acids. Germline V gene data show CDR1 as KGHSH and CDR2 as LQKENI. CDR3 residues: CASSLLAGGPEGTDTQYF. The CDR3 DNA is TGTGCCAGCTCACTACTAGCGGGAGGGCCTGAGGGCACAGATACGCAGTATTTT. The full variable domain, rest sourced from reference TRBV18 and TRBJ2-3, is NAGVMQNPRHLVRRRGQEARLRCSPMKGHSHVYWYRQLPEEGLKFMVYLQKENIIDESGMPKERFSAEFPKEGPSILRIQQVVRGDSAAYFCASSLLAGGPEGTDTQYFGPGTRLTVL.

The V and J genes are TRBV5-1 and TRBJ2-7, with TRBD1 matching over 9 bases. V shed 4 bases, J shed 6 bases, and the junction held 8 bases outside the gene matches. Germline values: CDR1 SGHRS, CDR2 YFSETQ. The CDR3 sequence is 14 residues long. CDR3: CASSRPGQGGEQYF. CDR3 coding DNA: TGCGCCAGCAGCCGTCCGGGACAGGGAGGCGAGCAGTACTTC.

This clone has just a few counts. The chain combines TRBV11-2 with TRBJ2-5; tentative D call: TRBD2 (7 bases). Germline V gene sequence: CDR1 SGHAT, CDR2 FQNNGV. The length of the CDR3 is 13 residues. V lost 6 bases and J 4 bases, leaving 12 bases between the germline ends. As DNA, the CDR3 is TGTGCCAGCAGTCGGGGGGCTGGAGAGACCCAGTACTTC. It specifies CASSRGAGETQYF.

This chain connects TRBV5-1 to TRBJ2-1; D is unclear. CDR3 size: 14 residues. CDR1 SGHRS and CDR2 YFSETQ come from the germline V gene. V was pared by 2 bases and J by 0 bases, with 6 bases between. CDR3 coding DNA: TGCGCCAGCAGCTTCCCGAGCTCCTACAATGAGCAGTTCTTC. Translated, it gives CASSFPSSYNEQFF.

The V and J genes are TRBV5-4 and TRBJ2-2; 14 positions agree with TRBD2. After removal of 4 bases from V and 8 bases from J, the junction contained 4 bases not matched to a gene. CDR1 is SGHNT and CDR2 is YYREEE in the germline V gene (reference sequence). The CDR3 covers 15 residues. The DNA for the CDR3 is TGTGCCAGCAGCCCGGGACTAGCGGGAGCTGGGGAGCTGTTTTTT. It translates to CASSPGLAGAGELFF.

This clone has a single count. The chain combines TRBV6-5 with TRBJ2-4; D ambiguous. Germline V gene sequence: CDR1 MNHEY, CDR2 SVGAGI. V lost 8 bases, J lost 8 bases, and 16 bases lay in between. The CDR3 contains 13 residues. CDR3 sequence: CASGRPAKDIQYF. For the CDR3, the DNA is TGTGCCAGCGGTCGGCCCGCCAAGGACATTCAGTACTTC.

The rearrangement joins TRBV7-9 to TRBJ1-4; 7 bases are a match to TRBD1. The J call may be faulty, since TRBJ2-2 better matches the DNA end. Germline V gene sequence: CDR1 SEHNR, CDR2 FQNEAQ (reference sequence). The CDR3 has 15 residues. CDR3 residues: CASSLVRDSSKELFF. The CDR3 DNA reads TGTGCCAGCAGCTTAGTCCGGGACAGCTCCAAGGAGCTGTTTTTT.

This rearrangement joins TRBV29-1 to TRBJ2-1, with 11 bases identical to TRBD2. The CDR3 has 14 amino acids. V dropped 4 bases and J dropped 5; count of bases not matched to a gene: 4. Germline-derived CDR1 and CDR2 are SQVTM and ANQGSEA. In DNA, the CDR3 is TGCAGCGTTGCGGGACTAGCGGCAAACAATGAGCAGTTCTTC. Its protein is CSVAGLAANNEQFF.

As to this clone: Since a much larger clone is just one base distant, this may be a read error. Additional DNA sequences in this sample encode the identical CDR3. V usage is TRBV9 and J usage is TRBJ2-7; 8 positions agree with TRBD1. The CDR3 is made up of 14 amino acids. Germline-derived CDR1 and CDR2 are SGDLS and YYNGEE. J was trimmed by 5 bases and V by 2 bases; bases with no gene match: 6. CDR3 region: CASSVSDRGHEQYF. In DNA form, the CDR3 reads TGTGCCAGCAGCGTTTCCGACAGGGGCCACGAGCAGTACTTC.

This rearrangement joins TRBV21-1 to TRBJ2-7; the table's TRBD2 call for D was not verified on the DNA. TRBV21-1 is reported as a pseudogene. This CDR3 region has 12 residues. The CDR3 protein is CASLDWIYEQYF. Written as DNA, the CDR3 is TGTGCCAGCCTAGACTGGATCTACGAGCAGTACTTC.

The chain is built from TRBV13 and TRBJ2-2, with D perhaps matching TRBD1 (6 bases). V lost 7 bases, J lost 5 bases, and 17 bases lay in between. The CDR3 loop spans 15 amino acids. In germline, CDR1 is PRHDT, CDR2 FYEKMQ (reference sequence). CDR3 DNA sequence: TGTGCCAGCACCCTTATGACAGGTTGGACCGGGGAGCTGTTTTTT. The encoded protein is CASTLMTGWTGELFF. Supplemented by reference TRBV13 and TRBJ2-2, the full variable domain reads AAGVIQSPRHLIKEKRETATLKCYPIPRHDTVYWYQQGPGQDPQFLISFYEKMQSDKGSIPDRFSAQQFSDYHSELNMSSLELGDSALYFCASTLMTGWTGELFFGEGSRLTVL.

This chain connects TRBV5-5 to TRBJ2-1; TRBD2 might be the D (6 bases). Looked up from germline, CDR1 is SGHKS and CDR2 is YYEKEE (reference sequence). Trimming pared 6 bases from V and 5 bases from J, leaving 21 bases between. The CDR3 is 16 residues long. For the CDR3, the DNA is TGTGCCAGCACACCCGGGACTCCGAGCCTCAACAATGAGCAGTTCTTC. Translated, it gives CASTPGTPSLNNEQFF.

The CDR3 protein is CASSSLGTSAIRRELFF. Written as DNA, the CDR3 is TGTGCCAGCAGCTCGCTAGGGACTAGCGCAATCCGGCGGGAGCTGTTTTTT. The chain employs TRBV27 and TRBJ2-2; the match to TRBD2 covers 10 bases. V shed 6 bases, J shed 9 bases, and the junction held 16 bases outside the gene matches. Germline V gene lookup returns CDR1 MNHEY and CDR2 SMNVEV (reference sequence). The CDR3 has 17 residues.

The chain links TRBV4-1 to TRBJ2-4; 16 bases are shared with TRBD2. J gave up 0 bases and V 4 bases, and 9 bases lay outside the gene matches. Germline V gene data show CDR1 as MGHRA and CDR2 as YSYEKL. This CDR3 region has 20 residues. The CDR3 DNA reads TGCGCCAGCAGCCTTCTCTCGGGACTAGCGGGAGGGATAGCCAAAAACATTCAGTACTTC. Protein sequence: CASSLLSGLAGGIAKNIQYF.

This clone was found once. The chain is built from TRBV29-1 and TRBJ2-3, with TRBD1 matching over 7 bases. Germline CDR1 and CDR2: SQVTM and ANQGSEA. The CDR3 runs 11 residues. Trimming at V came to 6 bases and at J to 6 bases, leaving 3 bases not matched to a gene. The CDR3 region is CSVKGADTQYF. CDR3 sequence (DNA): TGCAGCGTCAAGGGGGCTGATACGCAGTATTTT.

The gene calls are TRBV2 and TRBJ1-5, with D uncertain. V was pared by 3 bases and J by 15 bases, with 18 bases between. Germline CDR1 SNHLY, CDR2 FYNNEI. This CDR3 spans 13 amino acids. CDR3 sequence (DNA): TGTGCCAGCAGTGAGACGGAAGACGGAGCGCCGCATTTT. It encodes CASSETEDGAPHF.

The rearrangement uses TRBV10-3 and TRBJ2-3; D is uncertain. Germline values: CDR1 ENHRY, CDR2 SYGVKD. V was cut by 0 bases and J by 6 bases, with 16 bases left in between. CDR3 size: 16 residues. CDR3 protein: CAISESMGGQSDTQYF. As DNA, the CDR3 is TGTGCCATCAGTGAGTCGATGGGTGGGCAATCGGATACGCAGTATTTT.

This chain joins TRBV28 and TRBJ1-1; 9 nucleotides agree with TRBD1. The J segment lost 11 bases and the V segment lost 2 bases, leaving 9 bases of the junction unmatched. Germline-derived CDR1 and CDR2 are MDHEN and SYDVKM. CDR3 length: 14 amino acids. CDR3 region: CASSLTGGLKSAFF. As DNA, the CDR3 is TGTGCCAGCAGTTTAACAGGGGGCTTGAAATCGGCTTTCTTT.

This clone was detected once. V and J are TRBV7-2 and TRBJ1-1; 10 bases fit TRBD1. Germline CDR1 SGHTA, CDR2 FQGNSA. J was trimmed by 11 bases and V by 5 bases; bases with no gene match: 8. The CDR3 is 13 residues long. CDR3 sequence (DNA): TGTGCCAGCAGCCGACAGGGGGCCGGTGGGGCTTTCTTT. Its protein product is CASSRQGAGGAFF.

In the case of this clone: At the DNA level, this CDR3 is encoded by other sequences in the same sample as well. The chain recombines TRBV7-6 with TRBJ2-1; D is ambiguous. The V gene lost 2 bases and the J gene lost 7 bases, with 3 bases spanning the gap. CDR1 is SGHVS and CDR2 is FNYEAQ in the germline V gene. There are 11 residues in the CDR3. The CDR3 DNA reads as TGTGCCAGCAGCTTAAATAATGAGCAGTTCTTC. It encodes CASSLNNEQFF. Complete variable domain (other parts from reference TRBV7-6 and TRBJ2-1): GAGVSQSPRYKVTKRGQDVALRCDPISGHVSLYWYRQALGQGPEFLTYFNYEAQQDKSGLPNDRFSAERPEGSISTLTIQRTEQRDSAMYRCASSLNNEQFFGPGTRLTVL.

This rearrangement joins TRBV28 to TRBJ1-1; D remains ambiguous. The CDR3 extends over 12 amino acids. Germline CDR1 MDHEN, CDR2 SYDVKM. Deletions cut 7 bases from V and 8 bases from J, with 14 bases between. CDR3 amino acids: CASNGDQFEAFF. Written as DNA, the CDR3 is TGTGCCAGCAATGGCGACCAATTCGAAGCTTTCTTT.

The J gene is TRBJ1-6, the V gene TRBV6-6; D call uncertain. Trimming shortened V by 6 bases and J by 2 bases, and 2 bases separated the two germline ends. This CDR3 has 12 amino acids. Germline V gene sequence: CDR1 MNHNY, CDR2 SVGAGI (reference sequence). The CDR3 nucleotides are TGTGCCAGCAGCCCCTATAATTCACCCCTCCACTTT. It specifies CASSPYNSPLHF.

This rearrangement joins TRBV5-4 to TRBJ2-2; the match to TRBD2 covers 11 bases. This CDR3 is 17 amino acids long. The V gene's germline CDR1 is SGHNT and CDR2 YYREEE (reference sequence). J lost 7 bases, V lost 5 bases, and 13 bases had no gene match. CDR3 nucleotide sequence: TGTGCCAGCAGACCATCAACCTTAGCGGGAGGGTTCGGGGAGCTGTTTTTT. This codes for CASRPSTLAGGFGELFF.

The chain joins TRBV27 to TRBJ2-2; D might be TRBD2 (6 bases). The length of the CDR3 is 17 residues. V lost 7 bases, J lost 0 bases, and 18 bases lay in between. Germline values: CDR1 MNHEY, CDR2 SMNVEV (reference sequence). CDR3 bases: TGTGCCAGCATCCCCTTCGGGGGAAGGCCGAACACCGGGGAGCTGTTTTTT. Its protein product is CASIPFGGRPNTGELFF.